This T cell receptor beta chain emerged from a study of T-cell memory formation after mild COVID-19 (dated by TCRdb to the early 2020s). About the study as a whole: TCR sequence clusters from the two donors were largely donor specific. Longitudinal TCRalpha and TCRbeta repertoire sequencing tracked T-cell clones expanding and contracting after mild COVID-19 in two donors. Two young, previously healthy adult volunteers made up the cohort, one male and one female.

This clonotype was seen only a few times. The specificity of this receptor is unknown. Base qualities were left out, and no much larger clone turns up one base away. Broader findings and caveats from the paper: SARS-CoV-2 specificity was not confirmed for the second-wave clones peaking on day 37. Some responding clones were detected in pre-infection memory, suggesting pre-existing cross-reactive memory T cells joined the SARS-CoV-2 response. Contracting CD4+ clones appeared mostly in the CM and EM memory subsets, whereas CD8+ clones were enriched in EMRA. Balanced CD4/CD8 phenotypes were observed for clones contracting from day 15 to 85, whereas a bias towards CD4+ was observed for a second wave of clones expanding from day 15 to 37. Only a couple of mild cases were covered by the study, and larger cohorts that include severe cases with pre-infection samples were considered necessary.

PBMCs were isolated by Ficoll-Paque density gradient centrifugation. Sequenced using an Illumina NovaSeq 6000. Using 5'RACE with constant-segment primers, TCRalpha and TCRbeta cDNA libraries were constructed, with sample barcodes and unique molecular identifiers added in the process. Trizol reagent was used to extract RNA from every sample. Amplification of the libraries took two PCR steps, and the second step added a second sample barcode plus Illumina TruSeq adapters. Libraries were sequenced on an Illumina NovaSeq with 2 x 150 bp paired-end reads. The authors processed their data as follows. With migec v1.2.7, reads were demultiplexed and then collapsed into UMI-guided consensus sequences. With mixcr v2.1.11, UMI consensuses were aligned to TRA and TRB V and J templates and assembled into clonotypes. A clonotype was counted as expanded or contracted only if both edgeR and NoisET called the change significant, with noise models trained on biological replicates. edgeR calls used a false discovery rate-adjusted p below 0.01 and a log2 fold-change threshold of 1. As an exploratory analysis of dynamics, max-normalized trajectories of the 1000 most abundant clonotypes were examined by PCA with hierarchical clustering. The CD4 or CD8 phenotype of responding clones was assigned using the separately sequenced CD4+ and CD8+ repertoires. The public reads were reprocessed in TCRdb via fastp at Q25 and MiXCR, keeping in-frame beta chains. Every CDR3 protein is listed once, alongside the most common genes and DNA of its rows. The V and J calls follow TCRdb's processing rather than the paper's. The sample profile shows some 290,000 distinct CDR3 sequences; 15% to 20% of them were found once. Jointly, the top ten make up roughly 24% of the sample.

Deletion took 6 bases off V and 1 base off J, with a span of 3 bases between the germline ends. Measured from the cysteine to the phenylalanine, the CDR3 is 12 residues long. Of all the DNA, just the CDR3 is kept, 36 bases in frame from base 1. The germline V gene provides CDR1 ENHRY and CDR2 SYGVKD. The TCR sequence derives from a man aged 18-30 years who had mild COVID-19 (a few samples of this study predate the infection). The sample titles of this study are shuffled in the database, so cell type and time point are left out; the donor was told from shared clones. Recombination linked TRBV10-3 to TRBJ2-2; no D segment can be confidently identified. The material sequenced was PBMCs or a T cell subset sorted from them (not recorded which). The DNA sequence follows: TGTGCCATCAGGGTGAACACCGGGGAGCTGTTTTTT. It encodes CAIRVNTGELFF.